The 30 T cell receptor beta chains given below trace back to one sample, sequenced in a study of monozygotic twins with inflammatory bowel disease. From the 5' RACE reads, TCRdb lists one entry per CDR3 protein and no DNA. Here the sample table reports approximately 150,000 distinct CDR3 sequences. The material sequenced was blood. These receptors originate from a human donor with ulcerative colitis or Crohn's disease, or a healthy co-twin of an affected twin (not recorded which).

The chain carries TRBV19 and TRBJ1-5. This CDR3 is 13 amino acids long. Germline V gene sequence: CDR1 LNHDA, CDR2 SQIVND (reference sequence). The CDR3: CASKGDSYQPQHF.

The chain links TRBV11-3 to TRBJ2-1. This CDR3 spans 14 amino acids. Germline CDR1 SGHNT, CDR2 YENEEA. This CDR3 is CASSLVGVNNEQFF. Complete variable domain (other parts from reference TRBV11-3 and TRBJ2-1): EAGVVQSPRYKIIEKKQPVAFWCNPISGHNTLYWYLQNLGQGPELLIRYENEEAVDDSQLPKDRFSAERLKGVDSTLKIQPAELGDSAVYLCASSLVGVNNEQFFGPGTRLTVL.

The chain recombines TRBV20-1 with TRBJ2-2. The CDR3 has 14 residues. CDR1 is DFQATT and CDR2 is SNEGSKA in the germline V gene (reference sequence). CDR3 loop: CSAIALVLGGELFF.

J is TRBJ2-1 and V is TRBV20-1. The CDR3 spans 14 residues. CDR1 is DFQATT and CDR2 is SNEGSKA in the germline V gene (reference sequence). The CDR3 protein is CSAETGTYYNEQFF.

This CDR3 reads CASSQDNSDTQYF. The gene calls are TRBV14 and TRBJ2-3. Looked up from germline, CDR1 is SGHDN and CDR2 is FVKESK. The CDR3 spans 13 residues.

The gene calls are TRBV5-6 and TRBJ2-1; the TCRdb call, TRBD2, lacks DNA for checking. The CDR3 runs to 14 residues. Germline CDR1 reads SGHDT; CDR2 reads YYEEEE. CDR3 region: CASSLWDLRNEQFF.

The V and J genes are TRBV18 and TRBJ2-1. Germline V CDR1 and CDR2: KGHSH, LQKENI. This CDR3 spans 15 amino acids. CDR3 loop: CASSPRGSDRGEQFF. The full variable domain, completed using reference TRBV18 and TRBJ2-1, is NAGVMQNPRHLVRRRGQEARLRCSPMKGHSHVYWYRQLPEEGLKFMVYLQKENIIDESGMPKERFSAEFPKEGPSILRIQQVVRGDSAAYFCASSPRGSDRGEQFFGPGTRLTVL.

This chain connects TRBV7-2 to TRBJ1-5; TCRdb selects TRBD1, and the lack of DNA leaves this call unchecked. The germline V gene has CDR1 SGHTA and CDR2 FQGNSA. The CDR3 extends over 14 amino acids. The CDR3 is CASSLSTGDQPQHF.

V gene TRBV29-1 combines with J gene TRBJ2-5; with no DNA, the TCRdb D assignment of TRBD2 cannot be verified. The germline gives CDR1 SQVTM, CDR2 ANQGSEA. This CDR3 is 14 amino acids long. The CDR3 sequence is CSVEGAGRVETQYF.

The chain joins TRBV27 to TRBJ1-4. This CDR3 contains 15 residues. Per the germline V gene, CDR1 is MNHEY and CDR2 is SMNVEV (reference sequence). CDR3 residues: CASSPKTYINEKLFF.

The chain combines TRBV15 with TRBJ2-1; there is no DNA to check the TCRdb D call of TRBD2. CDR1 and CDR2 (germline): LNHNV, YYDKDF (reference sequence). CDR3 length: 16 residues. The CDR3: CATSRGLAGRYNEQFF.

The CDR3: CSATPDTGGYKPDTQYF. J is TRBJ2-3 and V is TRBV20-1; with no DNA, the TCRdb D assignment of TRBD2 cannot be verified. Germline CDR1 is DFQATT and CDR2 is SNEGSKA (reference sequence). The CDR3 runs 17 residues.

The chain is built from TRBV20-1 and TRBJ1-2; TCRdb reports TRBD1, a call that lacks DNA to check it against. CDR1 is DFQATT, CDR2 SNEGSKA, per germline (reference sequence). The CDR3 spans 12 residues. This chain's CDR3 is CSAWADLEGYTF.

V usage is TRBV7-9 and J usage is TRBJ2-1; TCRdb's assignment of TRBD1 cannot be checked, as there is no DNA. Germline V gives CDR1 SEHNR, CDR2 FQNEAQ (reference sequence). This CDR3 contains 14 residues. CDR3 amino acids: CASSLGDSRNEQFF.

The chain carries TRBV18 and TRBJ1-2; as DNA is missing, the TRBD1 call by TCRdb cannot be tested. Germline loops: CDR1 KGHSH, CDR2 LQKENI. This CDR3 comprises 13 residues. The CDR3 loop is CASSPGGKVGYTF.

This clonotype is classed as medium-sized by frequency. This chain uses TRBV20-1 with TRBJ1-1; TCRdb reports TRBD1, a call that lacks DNA to check it against. Germline CDR1 DFQATT, CDR2 SNEGSKA (reference sequence). The CDR3 has 17 residues. The CDR3 region is CSATKRGQSPLNTEAFF.

The chain couples TRBV11-2 to TRBJ2-1. Looked up from germline, CDR1 is SGHAT and CDR2 is FQNNGV. The CDR3 sequence is 16 residues long. This CDR3 reads CASSLENHPSYNEQFF.

The chain recombines TRBV15 with TRBJ1-1; TCRdb's D gene call, TRBD1, goes unchecked for lack of DNA. Germline CDR1 and CDR2: LNHNV and YYDKDF (reference sequence). This CDR3 is 15 amino acids long. CDR3 residues: CATSPGDRANTEAFF. The variable domain in full, completed from reference TRBV15 and TRBJ1-1, reads DAMVIQNPRYQVTQFGKPVTLSCSQTLNHNVMYWYQQKSSQAPKLLFHYYDKDFNNEADTPDNFQSRRPNTSFCFLDIRSPGLGDTAMYLCATSPGDRANTEAFFGQGTRLTVV.

CDR3 region: CASSWDRGAEAFF. The V call is TRBV11-2, the J call TRBJ1-1; the D call from TCRdb, TRBD1, cannot be confirmed without DNA. From germline, CDR1 is SGHAT and CDR2 FQNNGV. The CDR3 sequence is 13 residues long.

Here the CDR3 reads CASSSLGGQGESYNEQFF. The genes are TRBV11-1 and TRBJ2-1; no DNA is available, so the TRBD1 call from TCRdb remains unchecked. Looked up from germline, CDR1 is SGHAT and CDR2 is FQDESV (reference sequence). The CDR3 spans 18 residues.

This sequence joins TRBV28 and TRBJ1-5; the D call of TRBD1 rests on TCRdb alone, since no DNA is present to check it. This CDR3 has 16 amino acids. Germline CDR1 is MDHEN and CDR2 is SYDVKM. Here the CDR3 reads CASSAPLGLSNQPQHF.

This chain joins TRBV7-3 and TRBJ2-1. The germline V gene has CDR1 SGHTA and CDR2 FQGTGA. This CDR3 is 15 amino acids long. CDR3 protein: CASSVSGSAYNEQFF.

The chain employs TRBV18 and TRBJ1-1; TCRdb calls TRBD1, which cannot be checked without DNA. The CDR3 is 16 residues long. CDR1 is KGHSH, CDR2 LQKENI, per germline. The CDR3 here is CASSSGQVSMNTEAFF.

This chain uses TRBV12-3 or TRBV12-4 with TRBJ1-5. CDR3 length equals 14 residues. This CDR3 is CASSLNGEDQPQHF.

V is TRBV5-1 and J is TRBJ2-7; TCRdb reports TRBD1, a call that lacks DNA to check it against. The V gene's germline CDR1 is SGHRS and CDR2 YFSETQ. The CDR3 sequence is 14 residues long. The CDR3 sequence is CTSSWNTGKDEQYF.

This sequence joins TRBV12-3 or TRBV12-4 and TRBJ1-1. This CDR3 spans 14 amino acids. The CDR3 reads CASSLTDHDAEAFF.

The chain has TRBV5-1 and TRBJ2-6. The germline V gene encodes CDR1 SGHRS and CDR2 YFSETQ. This CDR3 region has 15 residues. The CDR3 reads CASSFLLGGANVLTF.

The chain is built from TRBV6-5 and TRBJ1-2; TCRdb's assignment of TRBD1 cannot be checked, as there is no DNA. The germline V gene encodes CDR1 MNHEY and CDR2 SVGAGI. The CDR3 length is 17 residues. The CDR3 here is CASSYSNAGQAGYGYTF.

CDR3 loop: CSARPRLHSGLETQYF. The chain combines TRBV20-1 with TRBJ2-5. Germline assignment: CDR1 DFQATT and CDR2 SNEGSKA (reference sequence). The CDR3 runs to 16 residues.

The chain links TRBV6-5 to TRBJ1-5. This CDR3 contains 15 residues. CDR1 MNHEY and CDR2 SVGAGI come from the germline V gene. CDR3 loop: CASSLYGSTDQPQHF.